These 22 T cell receptor beta chains originate from one sample sequenced in a study of vaccination and CD4 T cells after COVID-19. With the Oncomine TCR Beta short-read assay, DNA from cultured CD4+ T cells was sequenced. TCRdb analysed the PCR reads with MiXCR anew, one entry per CDR3 protein. There are 13,000 or so distinct CDR3 sequences in the sample; 35% occur only once, and about an eighth lies in the top ten. These receptors' antigens are unknown. Treatment: approximately 9-day PBMC culture with coronavirus spike peptide pools or control peptides (ViraFEST assay). Material: CD4+ T cells from blood, cultured in vitro. These receptors originate from a human donor who had recovered from COVID-19.

This chain joins TRBV11-2 and TRBJ2-5; possibly TRBD2 for D (6 bases). Germline values: CDR1 SGHAT, CDR2 FQNNGV. V dropped 5 bases and J dropped 2 bases, with 18 bases sitting between them. CDR3 length: 16 amino acids. CDR3 bases: TGTGCCAGCAGCGTATCACGGGGGTGGAGACAAGAGACCCAGTACTTC. Protein: CASSVSRGWRQETQYF.

The chain couples TRBV2 to TRBJ2-1, with 10 bases lining up with TRBD2. The CDR3 contains 17 residues. Germline V gene lookup returns CDR1 SNHLY and CDR2 FYNNEI. V gave up 5 bases and J gave up 4 bases; unmatched junction bases: 11. CDR3 sequence: CASSPLSGGSLYNEQFF. The CDR3 region has the DNA TGTGCCAGCAGTCCCCTTAGCGGGGGGTCGCTATACAATGAGCAGTTCTTC.

The chain employs TRBV6-2 or TRBV6-3 and TRBJ2-3; D not certain. The germline V gene has CDR1 MNHEY and CDR2 SVGEGT. Between the trimmed V and J ends, which lost 0 bases and 2 bases, there was a span of 9 bases. The CDR3 is made up of 15 amino acids. CDR3 residues: CASSYSGAVTDTQYF. DNA of the CDR3: TGTGCCAGCAGTTACTCAGGTGCAGTCACAGATACGCAGTATTTT.

In its sample, this clonotype was seen a few times. This chain links TRBV5-4 with TRBJ2-7; TRBD2 might be the D (6 bases). V dropped 5 bases and J dropped 6 bases, with 15 bases sitting between them. The CDR3 sequence is 13 residues long. The germline CDR1 and CDR2 sequences are SGHNT and YYREEE (reference sequence). In nucleotides, the CDR3 is TGTGCCAGCAGAAGGACCCTGGAGGGCGAGCAGTACTTC. Translation: CASRRTLEGEQYF.

The chain carries TRBV5-5 and TRBJ2-5; 7 nucleotides line up with TRBD2. V dropped 3 bases and J dropped 2; count of bases not matched to a gene: 4. CDR3 size: 14 residues. Germline CDR1 and CDR2: SGHKS and YYEKEE (reference sequence). The CDR3 protein is CASSSGGGQETQYF. The CDR3 DNA follows: TGTGCCAGCAGCTCTGGCGGGGGACAAGAGACCCAGTACTTC.

In its sample, this clonotype was seen a few times. The chain uses TRBV20-1 and TRBJ1-1, with D possibly matching TRBD1 (6 bases). Germline V CDR1 and CDR2: DFQATT, SNEGSKA (reference sequence). This CDR3 is built from 12 residues. Trimming removed 3 bases at V and 6 bases at J, with 11 bases between. The CDR3 region is CSASGGAAEAFF. CDR3 nucleotides: TGCAGTGCTAGTGGGGGGGCAGCTGAAGCTTTCTTT.

The chain couples TRBV7-8 to TRBJ2-5; D ambiguous. The CDR3 extends over 15 amino acids. The V end was cut by 0 bases, the J end by 4 bases, with 12 bases between. Per the germline V gene, CDR1 is SGHVS and CDR2 is FQNEAQ. The CDR3 loop reads CASSLASARRETQYF. The CDR3 DNA is TGTGCCAGCAGCTTAGCGTCCGCGAGGCGAGAGACCCAGTACTTC.

The V gene is TRBV21-1, the J gene TRBJ2-7; whether TRBD1, the table's D call, matches the DNA was not checked. TRBV21-1 is an annotated pseudogene. The CDR3 extends over 15 amino acids. CDR3: CASSKAGTDNNEQYF. CDR3 coding DNA: TGTGCCAGCAGCAAAGCGGGGACAGATAATAACGAGCAGTACTTC.

A few counts support this clonotype. The chain is built from TRBV6-1 and TRBJ1-3, with 7 nucleotides matching TRBD1. J was trimmed by 6 bases and V by 5 bases; bases with no gene match: 7. Per the germline V gene, CDR1 is MNHNS and CDR2 is SASEGT. CDR3 length: 14 amino acids. Here the CDR3 reads CASSQGTVENTIYF. The CDR3 DNA follows: TGTGCCAGCAGTCAAGGGACAGTCGAAAACACCATATATTTT.

This clonotype occurred a few times. The rearrangement uses TRBV12-3 or TRBV12-4 and TRBJ2-7; D remains ambiguous. The ends were cut back, 2 bases at V and 3 bases at J, with 5 bases in the middle. There are 12 residues in the CDR3. CDR3 bases: TGTGCCAGCAGTTTAAACGGCTACGAGCAGTACTTC. It encodes CASSLNGYEQYF.

This clonotype was counted only a few times. The junction departs from germline at one end; a sequencing error may be responsible. The chain is built from TRBV20-1 and TRBJ2-1, with 10 bases identical to TRBD2. Germline V CDR1 and CDR2: DFQATT, SNEGSKA (reference sequence). The CDR3 is 18 residues long. The CDR3 nucleotides read TGCAGTGGTAGAGACAGAGGTGCTAGCGGGAGTGCGTACAATGAGCAGTTCTTC. This codes for CSGRDRGASGSAYNEQFF.

The rearrangement joins TRBV27 to TRBJ2-4; 15 bases agree with TRBD2. Germline CDR1 and CDR2: MNHEY and SMNVEV (reference sequence). With V trimmed by 3 bases and J by 2 bases, 8 bases remained unmatched. The CDR3 has 19 amino acids. CDR3 region: CASSFLSGLAGGSKNIQYF. The CDR3 DNA reads TGTGCCAGCAGTTTTCTTTCGGGACTAGCGGGAGGATCCAAAAACATTCAGTACTTC.

In DNA, the CDR3 is TGTGCCAGCAGTTTATACCGGGAGGGCCGAGAGACCCAGTACTTC. Translating gives CASSLYREGRETQYF. V is TRBV28 and J is TRBJ2-5; 8 bases map to TRBD2. The J segment lost 4 bases and the V segment lost 1 base, leaving 5 bases of the junction unmatched. The germline gives CDR1 MDHEN, CDR2 SYDVKM. This CDR3 has 15 amino acids.

This chain uses TRBV21-1 with TRBJ2-3; no DNA check was done on the table's D call, TRBD2. TRBV21-1 is noted as a pseudogene. The CDR3 spans 20 residues. The chain's CDR3 is CASSKLCGRAFRRKVDTQYF. The CDR3 bases are TGTGCCAGCAGCAAACTCTGCGGGAGGGCCTTTCGGCGGAAAGTAGATACGCAGTATTTT.

The rearrangement links TRBV7-9 to TRBJ1-1; the D gene is possibly TRBD1 (5 bases). Trimming left V 3 bases short and J 0 bases short, with 8 bases between. CDR3 length: 14 residues. The germline gives CDR1 SEHNR, CDR2 FQNEAQ (reference sequence). The CDR3 spells CASSLLDMNTEAFF. CDR3 sequence (DNA): TGTGCCAGCAGCTTGTTGGACATGAACACTGAAGCTTTCTTT. Together with reference TRBV7-9 and TRBJ1-1, the CDR3 gives the full variable domain: DTGVSQNPRHKITKRGQNVTFRCDPISEHNRLYWYRQTLGQGPEFLTYFQNEAQLEKSRLLSDRFSAERPKGSFSTLEIQRTEQGDSAMYLCASSLLDMNTEAFFGQGTRLTVV.

This clonotype was detected only a few times. The V and J genes are TRBV7-9 and TRBJ1-1, with D possibly TRBD1 on 5 matching bases. Germline CDR1 reads SEHNR; CDR2 reads FQNEAQ (reference sequence). V lost 3 bases and J lost 0, with 26 bases in between. This CDR3 contains 20 residues. The CDR3 coding sequence is TGTGCCAGCAGCTTCCCCCGTAATACCCAAAGGGGTCGGGTGAACACTGAAGCTTTCTTT. Translated: CASSFPRNTQRGRVNTEAFF. The full variable domain, rest sourced from reference TRBV7-9 and TRBJ1-1, is DTGVSQNPRHKITKRGQNVTFRCDPISEHNRLYWYRQTLGQGPEFLTYFQNEAQLEKSRLLSDRFSAERPKGSFSTLEIQRTEQGDSAMYLCASSFPRNTQRGRVNTEAFFGQGTRLTVV.

The chain recombines TRBV27 with TRBJ2-3; D may be TRBD1 (5 bases). The CDR3 sequence is 14 residues long. Germline CDR1 MNHEY, CDR2 SMNVEV (reference sequence). V was clipped by 3 bases and J by 6 bases, with 13 bases between them. CDR3 amino acids: CASSFKDTEDTQYF. DNA for the CDR3: TGTGCCAGCAGTTTTAAGGACACAGAGGATACGCAGTATTTT.

This clonotype was recorded once. The genes are TRBV28 and TRBJ1-4; possibly TRBD1 for D (5 bases). Trimming cost V 2 bases and J 2 bases, with 9 bases left between them. The germline gives CDR1 MDHEN, CDR2 SYDVKM. This CDR3 region has 15 residues. The CDR3, as DNA: TGTGCCAGCAGTTTAAGGGGAACTACTAATGAAAAACTGTTTTTT. Translation gives CASSLRGTTNEKLFF. The full variable domain, its missing parts supplied by reference TRBV28 and TRBJ1-4, is DVKVTQSSRYLVKRTGEKVFLECVQDMDHENMFWYRQDPGLGLRLIYFSYDVKMKEKGDIPEGYSVSREKKERFSLILESASTNQTSMYLCASSLRGTTNEKLFFGSGTQLSVL.

This clonotype is categorized as medium-sized. V gene TRBV7-2 combines with J gene TRBJ2-2, with D tentatively TRBD2 (5 bases). Germline loops: CDR1 SGHTA, CDR2 FQGNSA. V lost 1 base and J 6 bases, leaving 18 bases between the germline ends. This CDR3 spans 17 amino acids. In DNA, the CDR3 is TGTGCCAGCAGCTTAGGGGGTACTAGGGAGTGGTCCGGGGAGCTGTTTTTT. Translating it yields CASSLGGTREWSGELFF. The variable domain in full, completed from reference TRBV7-2 and TRBJ2-2, reads GAGVSQSPSNKVTEKGKDVELRCDPISGHTALYWYRQSLGQGLEFLIYFQGNSAPDKSGLPSDRFSAERTGGSVSTLTIQRTQQEDSAVYLCASSLGGTREWSGELFFGEGSRLTVL.

This clonotype has a handful of counts. The genes are TRBV15 and TRBJ2-2; D may correspond to TRBD1 or TRBD2 (5 bases each). V dropped 5 bases and J dropped 2 bases, with 9 bases sitting between them. This CDR3 comprises 14 residues. CDR1 is LNHNV and CDR2 is YYDKDF in the germline V gene (reference sequence). The CDR3 is CATSRDGNTGELFF. DNA for the CDR3: TGTGCCACCAGCCGGGACGGAAACACCGGGGAGCTGTTTTTT.

This clonotype occurred a few times. The chain carries TRBV2 and TRBJ1-5, with 9 bases that match TRBD1. The length of the CDR3 is 16 residues. V gave up 5 bases and J gave up 7 bases; unmatched junction bases: 12. CDR1 and CDR2 (germline): SNHLY, FYNNEI. CDR3 region: CASSSGTGIRRQPQHF. Written as DNA, the CDR3 is TGTGCCAGCAGTTCCGGGACAGGGATTAGACGACAGCCCCAGCATTTT.

This clonotype was seen a handful of times. This chain uses TRBV7-9 with TRBJ2-7; TRBD2 matches 14 bases. After removal of 5 bases from V and 6 bases from J, the junction contained 9 bases not matched to a gene. The CDR3 extends over 16 amino acids. Germline V gives CDR1 SEHNR, CDR2 FQNEAQ (reference sequence). The CDR3 loop reads CASSPSRLAGGPEQYF. Here the CDR3 DNA reads TGTGCCAGCAGCCCCTCCCGACTAGCGGGAGGGCCCGAGCAGTACTTC.